The sequence of this T cell receptor beta chain was determined in a study of neoadjuvant nivolumab and ipilimumab in lung cancer. Looking at the study overall: Patients got nivolumab 3 mg/kg on days 1, 15 and 29; combination added ipilimumab 1 mg/kg day 1.

Assay: immunoSEQ multiplex PCR; the TCRdb copy retains only in-frame clones and omits some. The data hold 7,500 to 10,000 clones, with about 81% observed a single time. Study outcomes and limitations: Pathologic regression was not significantly tied to TCR clonality. TCR richness and clonality were higher in tumors than adjacent uninvolved lung. From pretherapy to surgery, tumor richness and clonality rose with dual therapy.

As to this clone: The antigen is not known.

The sequence came from an adult with non-small cell lung cancer. Sequenced material: peripheral blood, taken before neoadjuvant nivolumab, alone or with ipilimumab.

For the CDR3, the DNA is TGTGCCAGTAGGGCAACTAGCGGGTGGGAGACCCAGTACTTC. It codes for CASRATSGWETQYF. This rearrangement joins TRBV19 to TRBJ2-5, with 9 nucleotides matching TRBD2. Trimming took 6 bases from V and 5 from J; bases not matched to a gene: 7. Germline V CDR1 and CDR2: LNHDA, SQIVND (reference sequence). This CDR3 contains 14 residues.